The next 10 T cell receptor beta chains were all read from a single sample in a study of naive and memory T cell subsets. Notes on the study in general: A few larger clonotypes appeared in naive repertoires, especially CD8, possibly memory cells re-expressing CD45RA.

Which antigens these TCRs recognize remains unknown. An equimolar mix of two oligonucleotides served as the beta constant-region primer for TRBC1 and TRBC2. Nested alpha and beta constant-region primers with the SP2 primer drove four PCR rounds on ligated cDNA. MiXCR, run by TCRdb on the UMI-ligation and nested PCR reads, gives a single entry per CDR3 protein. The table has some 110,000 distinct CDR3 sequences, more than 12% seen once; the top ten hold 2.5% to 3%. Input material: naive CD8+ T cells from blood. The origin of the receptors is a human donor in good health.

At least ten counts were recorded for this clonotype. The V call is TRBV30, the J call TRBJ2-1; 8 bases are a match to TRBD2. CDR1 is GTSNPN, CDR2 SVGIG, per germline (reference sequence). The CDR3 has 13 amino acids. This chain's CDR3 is CAHAGTSYNEQFF. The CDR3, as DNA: TGTGCTCATGCCGGGACTAGTTACAATGAGCAGTTCTTC.

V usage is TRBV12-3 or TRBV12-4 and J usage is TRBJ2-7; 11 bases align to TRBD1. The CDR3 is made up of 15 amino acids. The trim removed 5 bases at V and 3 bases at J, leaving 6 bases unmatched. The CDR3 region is CASSGQGAEGYEQYF. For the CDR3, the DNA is TGTGCCAGCAGTGGACAGGGGGCAGAGGGCTACGAGCAGTACTTC.

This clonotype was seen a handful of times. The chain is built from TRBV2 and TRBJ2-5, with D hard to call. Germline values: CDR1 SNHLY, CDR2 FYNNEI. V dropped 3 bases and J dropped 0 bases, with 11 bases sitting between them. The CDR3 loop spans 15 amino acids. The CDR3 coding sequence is TGTGCCAGCAGTGACGGCGGCAGTTACCAAGAGACCCAGTACTTC. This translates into CASSDGGSYQETQYF.

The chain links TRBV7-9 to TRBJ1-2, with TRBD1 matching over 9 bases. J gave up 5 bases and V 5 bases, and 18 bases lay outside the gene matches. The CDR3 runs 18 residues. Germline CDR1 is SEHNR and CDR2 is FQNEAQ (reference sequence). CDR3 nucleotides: TGTGCCAGCAGCCCAGGGACAGGGCGCAGCATTACGGAGTATGGCTACACCTTC. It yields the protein CASSPGTGRSITEYGYTF.

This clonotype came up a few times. This CDR3 reads CASSLRDSQETQYF. The CDR3 bases are TGTGCCAGCAGTTTAAGGGACAGCCAAGAGACCCAGTACTTC. The chain joins TRBV28 to TRBJ2-5, with 7 bases identical to TRBD1. The CDR3 runs to 14 residues. J lost 1 base, V lost 2 bases, and 1 base had no gene match. Germline lookup yields CDR1 MDHEN and CDR2 SYDVKM.

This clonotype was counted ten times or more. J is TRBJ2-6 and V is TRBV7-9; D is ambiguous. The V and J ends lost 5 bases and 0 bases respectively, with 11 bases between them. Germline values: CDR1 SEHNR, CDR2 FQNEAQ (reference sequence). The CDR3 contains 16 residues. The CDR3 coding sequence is TGTGCCAGCAGCCCGGCCGAGGCCTCTGGGGCCAACGTCCTGACTTTC. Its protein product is CASSPAEASGANVLTF. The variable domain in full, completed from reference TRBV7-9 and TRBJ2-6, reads DTGVSQNPRHKITKRGQNVTFRCDPISEHNRLYWYRQTLGQGPEFLTYFQNEAQLEKSRLLSDRFSAERPKGSFSTLEIQRTEQGDSAMYLCASSPAEASGANVLTFGAGSRLTVL.

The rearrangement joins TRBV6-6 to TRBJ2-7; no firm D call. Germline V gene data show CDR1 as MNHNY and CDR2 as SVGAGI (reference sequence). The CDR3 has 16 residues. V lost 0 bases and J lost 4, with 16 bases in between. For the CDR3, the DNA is TGTGCCAGCAGTTACTCGAAGGCCTCCGCGGCGTACGAGCAGTACTTC. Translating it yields CASSYSKASAAYEQYF.

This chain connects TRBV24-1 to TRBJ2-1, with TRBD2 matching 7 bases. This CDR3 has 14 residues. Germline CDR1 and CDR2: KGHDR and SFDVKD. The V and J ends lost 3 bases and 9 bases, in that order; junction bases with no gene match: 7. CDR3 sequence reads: CATSDPGRGSEQFF. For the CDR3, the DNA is TGTGCCACCAGTGATCCCGGGCGGGGGAGTGAGCAGTTCTTC.

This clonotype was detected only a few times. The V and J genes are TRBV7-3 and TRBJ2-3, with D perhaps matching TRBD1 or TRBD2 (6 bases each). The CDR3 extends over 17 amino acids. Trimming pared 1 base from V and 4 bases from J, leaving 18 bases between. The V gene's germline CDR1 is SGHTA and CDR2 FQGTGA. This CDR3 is CASSLMGGATGSDTQYF. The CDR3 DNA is TGTGCCAGCAGCTTAATGGGGGGCGCTACAGGGTCAGATACGCAGTATTTT.

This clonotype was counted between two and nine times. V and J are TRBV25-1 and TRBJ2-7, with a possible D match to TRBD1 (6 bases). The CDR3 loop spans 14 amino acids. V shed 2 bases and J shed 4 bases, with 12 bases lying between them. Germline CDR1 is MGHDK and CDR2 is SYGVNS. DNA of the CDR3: TGTGCCAGCAGTGAAGCGACAGGTAGTTACGAGCAGTACTTC. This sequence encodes CASSEATGSYEQYF.